Presented here are 10 T cell receptor beta chains from one specimen sequenced in a study of shared clonotypes between healthy human individuals. The method was immunoSEQ multiplex PCR; TCRdb's version includes in-frame clones alone and lacks a portion of them. The data show 2,500,000 or so clones, roughly 92% seen once. Sequencing was carried out using naive CD4+ T cells from PBMCs. Subset defined: CD45RA+ positively selected. These receptors were collected from a man between 18 and 35 years old in good health. Some clones in this sample may be carry-over from other donors' samples.

Of note for this clone: The same CDR3 arises from other DNA sequences in this sample as well. The rearrangement links TRBV7-2 to TRBJ1-1, with D perhaps matching TRBD1 (5 bases). This CDR3 has 15 residues. Between the trimmed V and J ends, which lost 1 base and 0 bases, there was a span of 9 bases. CDR1 is SGHTA, CDR2 FQGNSA, per germline. CDR3 bases: TGTGCCAGCAGCTTAGGAGGGGCGCTGAACACTGAAGCTTTCTTT. Translation gives CASSLGGALNTEAFF.

J is TRBJ1-2 and V is TRBV19; D ambiguous. CDR3 size: 11 residues. The germline gives CDR1 LNHDA, CDR2 SQIVND (reference sequence). Trimming removed 8 bases from V and 0 bases from J, with 4 bases in between. CDR3 in amino acids: CASGPNYGYTF. CDR3 sequence (DNA): TGTGCCAGTGGACCTAACTATGGCTACACCTTC. The full variable domain, completed using reference TRBV19 and TRBJ1-2, is DGGITQSPKYLFRKEGQNVTLSCEQNLNHDAMYWYRQDPGQGLRLIYYSQIVNDFQKGDIAEGYSVSREKKESFPLTVTSAQKNPTAFYLCASGPNYGYTFGSGTRLTVV.

Only one count was recorded for this clone. The V call is TRBV10-3, the J call TRBJ2-1; weak D call: TRBD2 (6 bases). The CDR3 runs to 13 residues. Germline CDR1 ENHRY, CDR2 SYGVKD. V was trimmed by 8 bases and J by 7 bases, leaving 15 bases between them. The DNA for the CDR3 is TGTGCCATCTCCGGGACTGGGAGAAATGAGCAGTTCTTC. This codes for CAISGTGRNEQFF.

The chain joins TRBV6-1 to TRBJ2-3, with TRBD2 as a possible D gene (6 bases). The CDR3 has 13 amino acids. V was shortened by 7 bases and J by 5 bases, with 13 bases between the two germline ends. CDR1 and CDR2 (germline): MNHNS, SASEGT. CDR3 DNA: TGTGCCAGCAATCGGAACGGGGGAGATACGCAGTATTTT. Translating gives CASNRNGGDTQYF.

The chain recombines TRBV5-4 with TRBJ1-2; D gene ambiguous. V was pared by 4 bases and J by 1 base, with 11 bases between. The CDR3 is made up of 14 amino acids. The V gene's germline CDR1 is SGHNT and CDR2 YYREEE (reference sequence). CDR3 nucleotides: TGTGCCAGCAGCCCGCCTTCCCGTAACTATGGCTACACCTTC. It translates to CASSPPSRNYGYTF.

The chain links TRBV9 to TRBJ1-2; perhaps TRBD1 as D (5 bases). The V end lost 3 bases, the J end lost 5 bases, and 11 bases lay between the germline ends. CDR1 and CDR2 (germline): SGDLS, YYNGEE. The CDR3 consists of 13 residues. CDR3 sequence (DNA): TGTGCCAGCAGCGGGATAGGGGAATATGGCTACACCTTC. This translates into CASSGIGEYGYTF.

In the case of this clone: Distinct nucleotide sequences in the sample also encode this CDR3. The rearrangement joins TRBV7-2 to TRBJ2-2, with D unclear. The CDR3 covers 11 residues. V was pared by 2 bases and J by 8 bases, with 3 bases between. Germline CDR1 reads SGHTA; CDR2 reads FQGNSA. CDR3 nucleotides: TGTGCCAGCAGCTTAAGAGGGGAGCTGTTTTTT. This translates into CASSLRGELFF.

The chain carries TRBV28 and TRBJ2-3, with D unresolved. The germline V gene encodes CDR1 MDHEN and CDR2 SYDVKM. Trimming cost V 11 bases and J 3 bases, with 12 bases left between them. CDR3 size: 12 residues. CDR3 nucleotides: TGTGCCGCCAGCCCCTCGACAGATACGCAGTATTTT. Translating it yields CAASPSTDTQYF.

The chain links TRBV7-3 to TRBJ2-2; 9 bases are shared with TRBD2. The length of the CDR3 is 17 residues. The junction had 14 bases not matched to a gene; V was cut back by 5 bases and J by 7 bases. Germline CDR1 is SGHTA and CDR2 is FQGTGA. CDR3 coding DNA: TGTGCCAGCAGCCCCGAGCCGGCGGGAGGGGAGATCGGGGAGCTGTTTTTT. Its protein is CASSPEPAGGEIGELFF.

The J gene is TRBJ2-7, the V gene TRBV7-2, with 10 positions matching TRBD2. Germline V CDR1 and CDR2: SGHTA, FQGNSA. CDR3 size: 15 residues. Trimming at V came to 4 bases and at J to 6 bases, leaving 9 bases not matched to a gene. Here the CDR3 DNA reads TGTGCCAGCAGCTCCCCAGCGGGAGGGAGGCGCGAGCAGTACTTC. It codes for CASSSPAGGRREQYF.